This T cell receptor beta chain appears in the sequencing data of a study of T-cell reconstitution after alpha-beta-depleted transplantation in children. The CDR3 is 14 residues long. From germline, CDR1 is SGHTA and CDR2 FQGTGA. Trimming removed 4 bases at V and 10 bases at J, with 17 bases between. This clonotype was detected many times. Unique molecular identifiers were used in preparing the TCRbeta library. TCRdb reanalysed the PCR reads using MiXCR and keeps one entry per CDR3 protein. The sample holds about 340,000 distinct CDR3 sequences, about a tenth seen once. The clonotype originates from a human donor who donated a stem cell graft to a child with acute lymphoblastic leukemia. Material: PBMCs from the stem cell graft donor, obtained from the stem cell graft. V usage is TRBV7-3 and J usage is TRBJ2-1; no firm D call. The DNA of the CDR3 is TGTGCCAGCAGCTCCCTGAACACCGCCGGGGAGCAGTTCTTC. This gives the protein CASSSLNTAGEQFF.